These T cell receptor beta chains were read from a single sample in a study of T cell changes during pregnancy in multiple sclerosis. Sequenced by immunoSEQ multiplex PCR; TCRdb stores in-frame clones only, minus some. Of approximately 88,000 clones in the sample, approximately 94% were seen once. The specimen comprised peripheral blood, sampled in the third trimester of pregnancy. Receptors were obtained from a female donor with multiple sclerosis, enrolled in a pregnancy study. Both conserved end residues are part of each CDR3. The order of the fields is D gene, J gene, clone size, V gene, CDR3 DNA, CDR3 protein. D genes are given only for firm matches. A clone size is listed for some rows: how often the clone was seen (once, few, many), or a class if it is expanded.

TRBD2,TRBJ2-1,.,TRBV18,TGTGCCAGCTCCGAAGGGGAGGGGTGGTACAATGAGCAGTTCTTC,CASSEGEGWYNEQFF
TRBD1,TRBJ2-3,once,TRBV27,TGTGCCAGCTCATTTCTCGGGACAGAGAGGGAGTATTTT,CASSFLGTEREYF
TRBD2,TRBJ2-1,.,TRBV19,TGTGCCAGTAGTATGAGGACTAGCGCAATCACCTACAATGAGCAGTTCTTC,CASSMRTSAITYNEQFF
TRBD1,TRBJ2-3,.,TRBV11-3,TGTGCCAGCAGCTCGGGACAGGGGAACACAGATACGCAGTATTTT,CASSSGQGNTDTQYF
.,TRBJ1-1,.,TRBV27,TGTGCCGCTCCTGAGGGAGGGTCTTTCTTT,CAAPEGGSFF
TRBD2,TRBJ2-1,.,TRBV5-1,TGCGCCAGCAGCACGAGACTAGCGGGAGGCCTAATGAATGAGCAGTTCTTC,CASSTRLAGGLMNEQFF
TRBD1,TRBJ1-5,once,TRBV27,TGTGCCAGCAGTTTAATGACAGGGAACAATCAGCCCCAGCATTTT,CASSLMTGNNQPQHF
TRBD1,TRBJ1-5,.,TRBV2,TGTGCCAGCCGGGACAGGGGTTGGGATCAGCCCCAGCATTTT,CASRDRGWDQPQHF
.,TRBJ2-7,.,TRBV19,TGTGCCAGTAATCCTTCGACTACCAGCTCCTACGAGCAGTACTTC,CASNPSTTSSYEQYF
.,TRBJ2-2,.,TRBV4-1,TGCGCCAGCAGCCAAAACTCCGGGGGCACCGGGGAGCTGTTTTTT,CASSQNSGGTGELFF
TRBD1,TRBJ1-2,.,TRBV29-1,TGCAGCGTGGGACAGGGGGGTGGCTACACCTTC,CSVGQGGGYTF
TRBD1,TRBJ2-5,.,TRBV7-9,TGTGCCAGCAGCCGAGGTGGGACAGGGGCCCAAGAGACCCAGTACTTC,CASSRGGTGAQETQYF
.,TRBJ2-6,.,TRBV6-1,TGTGCCAGCGTAGCAGCCGGGGCCAACGTCCTGACTTTC,CASVAAGANVLTF
TRBD1,TRBJ1-4,.,TRBV9,TGTGCCAGCAGCGTCGGTGTACAGGGGGCATTTGAAAAACTGTTTTTT,CASSVGVQGAFEKLFF
.,TRBJ1-4,.,TRBV28,TGTGCCAGCAGTCCACAGGGCTGGGAAAAACTGTTTTTT,CASSPQGWEKLFF
.,TRBJ1-1,.,TRBV6-5,TGTGCCAGCAGTTACGGCTCCAGAAACACTGAAGCTTTCTTT,CASSYGSRNTEAFF
TRBD1,TRBJ1-3,.,TRBV2,TGTGCCAGCAGTGTAGGGACAGGGCGAAAATTACTCTCTGGAAACACCATATATTTT,CASSVGTGRKLLSGNTIYF
TRBD1,TRBJ2-4,.,TRBV19,TGTGCCAGTAGTAGACAGGGGGACGAAAACATTCAGTACTTC,CASSRQGDENIQYF
TRBD1,TRBJ1-5,.,TRBV19,TGTGCCAGTAGTAGACAGGGAGGCAATCAGCCCCAGCATTTT,CASSRQGGNQPQHF
.,TRBJ1-4,.,TRBV5-7,TGTGCCAGCAGCTTGGTGGCAGTCGGACATAATGAAAAACTGTTTTTT,CASSLVAVGHNEKLFF
TRBD1,TRBJ2-3,.,TRBV7-9,TGTGCCAGCAGCGGCAGCCGGGACAGGAGCACAGATACGCAGTATTTT,CASSGSRDRSTDTQYF
TRBD2,TRBJ2-3,.,TRBV7-2,TGTGCCAGCAGCTTAGGGGCGGGAGGTGCGGATACGCAGTATTTT,CASSLGAGGADTQYF
TRBD2,TRBJ2-5,.,TRBV5-1,TGCGCCAGCAGCTTAAGCGGGATTCAAGAGACCCAGTACTTC,CASSLSGIQETQYF
.,TRBJ2-1,.,TRBV12-1,TGTGCCAGCACCCTATATGGGACTAGCGGGGGAAGCTCCTACAATGAGCAGTTCTTC,CASTLYGTSGGSSYNEQFF